One sample yielded the 29 T cell receptor beta chains listed below, sequenced in a study of post-analysis software for immune sequencing data. General observations from the study: Patients showed TRBV5-6, TRBV5-1 and TRBV20-1 among several TRBV segments more frequent than in controls.

Which antigens these TCRs recognize remains unknown. The TCR beta cDNA libraries carried unique molecular identifiers. Each CDR3 protein gets one entry after TCRdb re-called the PCR reads with MiXCR. Here the sample spans approximately 660,000 distinct CDR3 sequences, approximately 60% being singletons. Sequencing was carried out using blood. The source is a girl aged 2-10 years with multiple sclerosis.

The table lists this clonotype with a few counts. This chain joins TRBV29-1 and TRBJ2-3; 7 bases are a match to TRBD2. This CDR3 has 19 amino acids. V shed 1 base, J shed 3 bases, and the junction held 19 bases outside the gene matches. Germline values: CDR1 SQVTM, CDR2 ANQGSEA. Here the CDR3 reads CSVEARGETGTYITDTQYF. Here the CDR3 DNA reads TGCAGCGTTGAAGCCCGGGGGGAAACCGGGACTTACATTACAGATACGCAGTATTTT.

The rearrangement links TRBV5-6 to TRBJ2-7, with D possibly called TRBD1 or TRBD2 (7 bases each). The CDR3 is made up of 13 amino acids. Germline V gene sequence: CDR1 SGHDT, CDR2 YYEEEE. V was clipped by 4 bases and J by 4 bases, with 12 bases between them. CDR3 DNA sequence: TGTGCCAGCAGCCGGGGGGACAGTTACGAGCAGTACTTC. Protein sequence: CASSRGDSYEQYF.

Comments on this clonotype: One end of the junction is discordant with germline, which a read error may explain. This rearrangement joins TRBV12-3 or TRBV12-4 to TRBJ2-6, with 9 bases identical to TRBD1. The CDR3 has 16 amino acids. This CDR3 reads CASSRDRVSGTNVLTF. CDR3 in DNA: TGTGCCAGCAGTAGGGACAGGGTCTCTGGGACCAACGTCCTGACTTTC.

The chain has TRBV14 and TRBJ1-1; maybe TRBD1 (5 bases). V gave up 1 base and J gave up 11 bases, with 20 bases separating them. Germline-derived CDR1 and CDR2 are SGHDN and FVKESK. CDR3 length: 15 residues. CDR3 protein: CASSQGRQGSREAFF. CDR3 DNA: TGTGCCAGCAGCCAAGGGCGTCAGGGTAGCAGGGAGGCTTTCTTT. Using reference TRBV14 and TRBJ1-1 for the parts outside the CDR3, the full variable domain is EAGVTQFPSHSVIEKGQTVTLRCDPISGHDNLYWYRRVMGKEIKFLLHFVKESKQDESGMPNNRFLAERTGGTYSTLKVQPAELEDSGVYFCASSQGRQGSREAFFGQGTRLTVV.

V gene TRBV11-2 combines with J gene TRBJ2-3, with TRBD2 identical over 9 bases. Per germline, CDR1 SGHAT and CDR2 FQNNGV. This CDR3 contains 16 residues. The ends lost 6 bases at V and 4 bases at J; junction bases unmatched: 11. CDR3 nucleotide sequence: TGTGCCAGCAGTCCAATAGCGGGAGACCCCCCAGATACGCAGTATTTT. Protein: CASSPIAGDPPDTQYF.

This chain connects TRBV11-3 to TRBJ2-7; D gene ambiguous. The length of the CDR3 is 13 residues. V shed 4 bases and J shed 5 bases, with 12 bases lying between them. Germline V gives CDR1 SGHNT, CDR2 YENEEA. In DNA, the CDR3 is TGTGCCAGCAGCTGGGCGGATGGCGACGAGCAGTACTTC. Its protein is CASSWADGDEQYF.

V gene TRBV12-5 combines with J gene TRBJ2-1; 11 bases match TRBD2. CDR1 LGHNT and CDR2 FRNRAP come from the germline V gene. V lost 1 base to trimming and J lost 3 bases; unmatched junction nucleotides: 5. The CDR3 length is 17 residues. The CDR3 DNA reads TGTGCTAGTGGTTTGGCCAGGCTAGCGGGAGGCTACAATGAGCAGTTCTTC. Its protein product is CASGLARLAGGYNEQFF. Using reference TRBV12-5 and TRBJ2-1 for the parts outside the CDR3, the full variable domain is DARVTQTPRHKVTEMGQEVTMRCQPILGHNTVFWYRQTMMQGLELLAYFRNRAPLDDSGMPKDRFSAEMPDATLATLKIQPSEPRDSAVYFCASGLARLAGGYNEQFFGPGTRLTVL.

The rearrangement joins TRBV18 to TRBJ2-5, with 7 bases fitting TRBD1. Germline values: CDR1 KGHSH, CDR2 LQKENI. Losses at the gene ends were 4 bases for V and 2 bases for J; bases not matched to a gene: 7. The CDR3 length is 15 residues. The CDR3 is CASSLYGQAQETQYF. The DNA for the CDR3 is TGTGCCAGCTCACTTTATGGACAGGCTCAAGAGACCCAGTACTTC. Full variable domain (remainder filled in from reference TRBV18 and TRBJ2-5): NAGVMQNPRHLVRRRGQEARLRCSPMKGHSHVYWYRQLPEEGLKFMVYLQKENIIDESGMPKERFSAEFPKEGPSILRIQQVVRGDSAAYFCASSLYGQAQETQYFGPGTRLLVL.

This rearrangement joins TRBV20-1 to TRBJ2-7; D possibly corresponds to TRBD2 (6 bases). CDR3 size: 13 residues. CDR1 is DFQATT and CDR2 is SNEGSKA in the germline V gene (reference sequence). Between the trimmed V and J ends, which lost 6 bases and 1 base, there was a span of 13 bases. The CDR3 DNA reads as TGCAGTGCCGCCTCGGGGGATTCCTACGAGCAGTACTTC. Translating gives CSAASGDSYEQYF.

This rearrangement joins TRBV5-1 to TRBJ2-2; D not certain. Germline CDR1 reads SGHRS; CDR2 reads YFSETQ. The V and J ends lost 2 bases and 6 bases respectively, with 8 bases between them. The CDR3 length is 13 residues. The CDR3 reads CASSFGVSGELFF. In nucleotides, the CDR3 is TGCGCCAGCAGCTTTGGTGTCTCCGGGGAGCTGTTTTTT. The entire variable domain, with the rest obtained from reference TRBV5-1 and TRBJ2-2, is as follows: KAGVTQTPRYLIKTRGQQVTLSCSPISGHRSVSWYQQTPGQGLQFLFEYFSETQRNKGNFPGRFSGRQFSNSRSEMNVSTLELGDSALYLCASSFGVSGELFFGEGSRLTVL.

This clonotype turned up a few times. V gene TRBV12-3 or TRBV12-4 combines with J gene TRBJ2-1, with D tentatively TRBD1 (6 bases). The CDR3 contains 13 residues. V was cut by 5 bases and J by 7 bases, with 12 bases left in between. The CDR3 DNA reads as TGTGCCAGCAGTCCGCCGGGACATAATGAGCAGTTCTTC. Translation gives CASSPPGHNEQFF.

The chain recombines TRBV7-2 with TRBJ2-3; D perhaps matches TRBD1 (6 bases). The CDR3 has 15 residues. CDR1 is SGHTA and CDR2 is FQGNSA in the germline V gene. The V end was cut by 5 bases, the J end by 2 bases, with 14 bases between. CDR3: CASSPVGQYTDTQYF. CDR3 in DNA: TGTGCCAGCAGCCCTGTCGGACAGTACACAGATACGCAGTATTTT.

V gene TRBV29-1 combines with J gene TRBJ1-2, with 10 bases matching TRBD1. This CDR3 contains 14 residues. CDR1 SQVTM and CDR2 ANQGSEA come from the germline V gene. The ends lost 4 bases at V and 7 bases at J; junction bases unmatched: 9. Here the CDR3 DNA reads TGCAGCGTTGCGACAGGGGGCGTCCAGAGTGGCTACACCTTC. Its translation: CSVATGGVQSGYTF.

This sequence joins TRBV10-3 and TRBJ2-1, with 7 bases aligning to TRBD1. Looked up from germline, CDR1 is ENHRY and CDR2 is SYGVKD. With 5 bases clipped from V and 2 bases from J, the junction kept 12 bases outside the gene matches. The length of the CDR3 is 17 residues. CDR3 sequence: CAISLTGPRGTYNEQFF. CDR3 nucleotide sequence: TGTGCCATCAGTCTGACAGGGCCTCGGGGAACCTACAATGAGCAGTTCTTC.

The genes are TRBV5-1 and TRBJ2-3; D ambiguous. The V and J ends lost 0 bases and 6 bases respectively, with 11 bases between them. The CDR3 is 14 amino acids. Looked up from germline, CDR1 is SGHRS and CDR2 is YFSETQ. The CDR3 here is CASSLENAEDTQYF. The CDR3 DNA sequence: TGCGCCAGCAGCTTGGAGAACGCGGAGGATACGCAGTATTTT.

This clonotype was counted once. The chain links TRBV12-3 or TRBV12-4 to TRBJ2-7; tentative D call: TRBD1 (5 bases). The closer fit of TRBJ2-5 to the DNA end suggests the J call may be wrong. The CDR3 covers 14 residues. CDR3 DNA sequence: TGTGCCAGCAGTTCTCAGGGTATGGGCGAGACCCAGTACTTC. Amino acids: CASSSQGMGETQYF.

This sequence joins TRBV25-1 and TRBJ2-3; 10 bases are a match to TRBD2. This CDR3 is 15 amino acids long. V shed 8 bases and J 1 base; nucleotides not matched to a gene: 6. The germline CDR1 and CDR2 sequences are MGHDK and SYGVNS. CDR3: CASGLGLAGTDTQYF. In nucleotides, the CDR3 is TGTGCCAGCGGACTTGGACTAGCGGGCACAGATACGCAGTATTTT.

About this clonotype: At one end, the junction sequence differs from germline, possibly due to a read error. The chain is built from TRBV20-1 and TRBJ2-5; possible D gene TRBD1, 6 bases. This CDR3 spans 12 amino acids. CDR1 is DFQATT, CDR2 SNEGSKA, per germline (reference sequence). CDR3 residues: CSTRTVRETRYF. The CDR3 DNA sequence: TGCAGTACAAGGACAGTCCGAGAGACCCGGTACTTC.

This clonotype has only one observation. J is TRBJ2-7 and V is TRBV28; 7 positions match TRBD1. The J call may not be correct, given that the DNA end is closer to TRBJ2-5. Germline-derived CDR1 and CDR2 are MDHEN and SYDVKM. This CDR3 region has 14 residues. DNA of the CDR3: TGTGCCAGCAGTTTTATACAGGGGTTGCAGACCCAGTACTTC. Protein product: CASSFIQGLQTQYF.

V gene TRBV7-3 combines with J gene TRBJ2-1; 7 bases are a match to TRBD2. The CDR3 runs 15 residues. V shed 1 base, J shed 6 bases, and the junction held 6 bases outside the gene matches. The germline gives CDR1 SGHTA, CDR2 FQGTGA. The CDR3 reads CASSLRAGVGNEQFF. CDR3 DNA: TGTGCCAGCAGCTTAAGGGCGGGAGTAGGCAATGAGCAGTTCTTC.

This sequence joins TRBV18 and TRBJ1-6, with D possibly TRBD1 on 5 matching bases. Germline V CDR1 and CDR2: KGHSH, LQKENI. The CDR3 runs 13 residues. V gave up 4 bases and J gave up 7 bases, with 8 bases separating them. The CDR3 loop is CASSQEGNSPLHF. For the CDR3, the DNA is TGTGCCAGCTCACAAGAGGGGAATTCACCCCTCCACTTT.

The chain's CDR3 is CASTRNTRSPLHF. CDR3 coding DNA: TGTGCCAGCACCCGCAATACAAGGTCACCCCTCCACTTT. The chain has TRBV6-6 and TRBJ1-6, with no clear D. CDR1 MNHNY and CDR2 SVGAGI come from the germline V gene (reference sequence). Trimming removed 7 bases at V and 10 bases at J, with 14 bases between. The CDR3 spans 13 residues.

The CDR3 is CSASQLQGNYGYTF. For the CDR3, the DNA is TGCAGTGCTAGTCAACTACAGGGTAACTATGGCTACACCTTC. The chain is built from TRBV20-1 and TRBJ1-2, with D maybe TRBD1 (6 bases). The CDR3 is 14 residues long. Germline V gene sequence: CDR1 DFQATT, CDR2 SNEGSKA (reference sequence). Trimming removed 3 bases from V and 1 base from J, with 12 bases in between.

In nucleotides, the CDR3 is TGTGCCAGCAGTTTGGTGACTAGCGGGAGGGCCCCTCCAGATACGCAGTATTTT. It specifies CASSLVTSGRAPPDTQYF. This sequence joins TRBV12-3 or TRBV12-4 and TRBJ2-3, with 14 bases aligning to TRBD2. Unmatched junction bases numbered 9, after V lost 3 bases and J lost 4 bases. This CDR3 comprises 18 residues.

This clonotype was found a few times. V usage is TRBV5-1 and J usage is TRBJ2-7; 13 bases map to TRBD2. V gave up 4 bases and J gave up 0 bases; unmatched junction bases: 13. The length of the CDR3 is 19 residues. CDR1 and CDR2 from the germline V gene are SGHRS and YFSETQ. CDR3 sequence: CASSPTRGLAGLSSYEQYF. CDR3 in DNA: TGCGCCAGCAGCCCCACCCGGGGACTAGCGGGGCTAAGCTCCTACGAGCAGTACTTC.

This chain links TRBV20-1 with TRBJ2-7; TRBD1 matches at 8 bases. CDR3 length: 12 amino acids. The V segment lost 8 bases and the J segment 10 bases; nucleotides outside the gene matches: 13. The V gene's germline CDR1 is DFQATT and CDR2 SNEGSKA (reference sequence). The CDR3 sequence is CSLTLDRGSQYF. CDR3 bases: TGCAGTTTAACGCTAGACAGGGGTTCCCAGTACTTC.

The V gene is TRBV10-3, the J gene TRBJ2-5, with D possibly TRBD2 on 7 matching bases. Trimming removed 3 bases from V and 8 bases from J, with 16 bases in between. CDR1 and CDR2 (germline): ENHRY, SYGVKD. The CDR3 is made up of 14 amino acids. DNA of the CDR3: TGTGCCATCAGTGATCCGGGGGGCCGAAGTACCCAGTACTTC. This encodes CAISDPGGRSTQYF.

This chain connects TRBV7-9 to TRBJ1-5; D gene ambiguous. Trimming took off 4 bases at V and 6 bases at J, with 7 bases between the two ends. The CDR3 consists of 12 residues. Germline values: CDR1 SEHNR, CDR2 FQNEAQ (reference sequence). Here the CDR3 reads CASSYDGQPQHF. The CDR3 DNA reads TGTGCCAGCAGCTACGACGGTCAGCCCCAGCATTTT.

Worth noting for this clonotype: One end of the junction fails to match germline, which may point to a read error. V and J are TRBV5-1 and TRBJ2-7, with 7 nucleotides matching TRBD1. In germline, CDR1 is SGHRS, CDR2 YFSETQ. The length of the CDR3 is 14 residues. CDR3 residues: CVSSLPQDRYEQYF. The CDR3 nucleotides read TGCGTCAGCAGCTTACCTCAGGACAGGTACGAGCAGTACTTC.